This T cell receptor beta chain was recovered during a study of cytomegalovirus exposure and HLA in healthy donors. Whole-study findings and limits: In an earlier analysis, in several hundred donors, most V segments appeared productive either ~87% or ~30% of the time. A later look showed TCR association rates differing by HLA locus, highest for DRB1 and lowest for HLA-C. The only immune exposure information that was available was CMV serostatus.

Remarks on this clone: Antigen: not known.

Germline V CDR1 and CDR2: SGHRS, YFSETQ. The ends lost 0 bases at V and 6 bases at J; junction bases unmatched: 1. The CDR3 extends over 13 amino acids. It was with 60 Vbeta and 13 Jbeta primers that the PCR ran. Libraries were prepared by immunoSEQ multiplex PCR; TCRdb keeps only in-frame clonotypes and omits some of them. The repertoire consists of around 200,000 clones, with approximately 82% occurring once and the leading ten covering 1% to 1.5%. The chain has TRBV5-1 and TRBJ2-7; 9 bases line up with TRBD2. What was sequenced was PBMCs. This receptor was obtained from a girl aged 2-10 years in good health and CMV-seropositive. This CDR3 is CASSLEAGGEQYF. DNA of the CDR3: TGCGCCAGCAGCTTGGAAGCGGGAGGCGAGCAGTACTTC.